These T cell receptor beta chains were read from a single sample in a study of CD8+ T cells in alopecia areata. Clones were read by immunoSEQ multiplex PCR, and TCRdb kept only the in-frame ones, dropping some. The table records around 180,000 clones, about 65% of them present only once. The input for sequencing was CD4+ T cells sorted from blood, taken around week 50, from a patient treated with tofacitinib. The receptors derive from a human donor with alopecia areata. CDR3s include the opening cysteine and the closing phenylalanine or tryptophan.

CDR3aa: CAWSVAGLRRYEQYF
v_gene: TRBV30
len: 15

CDR3aa: CASSEKQSRDNSPLHF
v_gene: TRBV9
len: 16

CDR3aa: CASSPESGAYNEQFF
v_gene: TRBV4-3
len: 15

CDR3aa: CAWRPSHLSSNEQFF
v_gene: TRBV30
len: 15

CDR3aa: CSVEVKTEAFF
v_gene: TRBV29-1
len: 11

CDR3aa: CAWSATDTQYF
v_gene: TRBV30
len: 11

CDR3aa: CASSFGPRETQYF
v_gene: TRBV2
len: 13

CDR3aa: CASSPENTDTQYF
v_gene: TRBV5-1
len: 13

CDR3aa: CASSLAGTVAHEQYF
v_gene: TRBV5-1
len: 15

CDR3aa: CASSEGGSPSTDTQYF
v_gene: TRBV2
len: 16

CDR3aa: CASGGTVKETQYF
v_gene: TRBV30
len: 13

CDR3aa: CSVEDPLTTEQYF
v_gene: TRBV29-1
len: 13

CDR3aa: CASRLDIANTGELFF
v_gene: TRBV6-5
len: 15

CDR3aa: CASSLKRAENSPLHF
v_gene: TRBV7-9
len: 15

CDR3aa: CASSQRDFTDTQYF
v_gene: TRBV6-5
len: 14

CDR3aa: CATTRGVRDNEQFF
v_gene: TRBV15
len: 14

CDR3aa: CAWSERGAPPGNSPLHF
v_gene: TRBV30
len: 17

CDR3aa: CSVEVAGKEQYF
v_gene: TRBV29-1
len: 12

CDR3aa: CASSEGAGRSGANVLTF
v_gene: TRBV2
len: 17

CDR3aa: CAWSGSRLAVVTGELFF
v_gene: TRBV30
len: 17

CDR3aa: CASSVAIRDGEQYF
v_gene: TRBV9
len: 14

CDR3aa: CASTPGSSNTGELFF
v_gene: TRBV2
len: 15

CDR3aa: CASSNDRAPDTQYF
v_gene: TRBV2
len: 14

CDR3aa: CASSFTNQPQHF
v_gene: TRBV7-8
len: 12

CDR3aa: CASSLDLQETQYF
v_gene: TRBV5-6
len: 13

CDR3aa: CASSVGDSPADGYTF
v_gene: TRBV2
len: 15

CDR3aa: CASSSRGGAGNEQFF
v_gene: TRBV7-2
len: 15

CDR3aa: CASSLGLEDEQFF
v_gene: TRBV11-2
len: 13

CDR3aa: CASRRLGPYEQYF
v_gene: TRBV23-1
len: 13

CDR3aa: CAWSEQGASEAFF
v_gene: TRBV30
len: 13

CDR3aa: CAWKEGTWADTQYF
v_gene: TRBV30
len: 14

CDR3aa: CALDTGSQPQHF
v_gene: TRBV30
len: 12

CDR3aa: CACKATYNSPLHF
v_gene: TRBV30
len: 13

CDR3aa: CAWSVDRNQPQHF
v_gene: TRBV30
len: 13

CDR3aa: CASSQEVNQPQHF
v_gene: TRBV4-3
len: 13

CDR3aa: CASRDRGRGANVLTF
v_gene: TRBV6-5
len: 15

CDR3aa: CSVIEYEQYF
v_gene: TRBV29-1
len: 10

CDR3aa: CAWSVKVVDIQYF
v_gene: TRBV30
len: 13

CDR3aa: CATSREGNSPLHF
v_gene: TRBV15
len: 13

CDR3aa: CASSRQGPTGELFF
v_gene: TRBV7-2
len: 14

CDR3aa: CASSPGQLLEKLFF
v_gene: TRBV11-1
len: 14

CDR3aa: CSVGLTTYNEQFF
v_gene: TRBV29-1
len: 13

CDR3aa: CASSIVGEAFYEQYF
v_gene: TRBV19
len: 15

CDR3aa: CASRVTGNYEQYF
v_gene: TRBV6-5
len: 13

CDR3aa: CASSTGGHEQYF
v_gene: TRBV25-1
len: 12

CDR3aa: CSVERGGSGARTEAFF
v_gene: TRBV29-1
len: 16

CDR3aa: CASSELAGRADTQYF
v_gene: TRBV6-1
len: 15

CDR3aa: CASSPGTGAYEQYF
v_gene: TRBV11-2
len: 14

CDR3aa: CSVARPSGFTDTQYF
v_gene: TRBV29-1
len: 15

CDR3aa: CASSGGTSGGPSTDTQYF
v_gene: TRBV25-1
len: 18

CDR3aa: CASSSSPGQGAYEQYF
v_gene: TRBV6-6
len: 16

CDR3aa: CSVEQGYEQYF
v_gene: TRBV29-1
len: 11

CDR3aa: CASSRTSGGTDTQYF
v_gene: TRBV9
len: 15